A single sample gave rise to the 14 T cell receptor beta chains below, sequenced in a study of CD8 T cells in ankylosing spondylitis (dated by TCRdb to about 2017). The library came from 5' RACE. Data came from an Illumina HiSeq 2500. TCRdb reworked the public reads: Q25 trimming with fastp, MiXCR clone assembly, productive beta chains retained. One record per CDR3 amino acid sequence lists the most common genes and DNA. This sample lists approximately 88,000 distinct CDR3 sequences; approximately 9% were detected once. The ten largest account for approximately 4.6% of the sample. Source material: blood, either unsorted or a sorted T cell fraction (not recorded which). The receptors originated from a male donor with ankylosing spondylitis or in good health (not recorded which).

The sample holds many counts of this clonotype. This chain joins TRBV7-2 and TRBJ1-5; 9 nucleotides agree with TRBD1. CDR1 and CDR2 from the germline V gene are SGHTA and FQGNSA. V trimming: 1 base; J trimming: 6 bases; junction bases outside the gene matches: 4. The length of the CDR3 is 15 residues. This CDR3 is CASSLGQGVGQPQHF. DNA of the CDR3: TGTGCCAGCAGCTTAGGACAGGGGGTGGGTCAGCCCCAGCATTTT.

This clonotype occurred many times. The chain carries TRBV6-5 and TRBJ2-5, with TRBD2 matching over 7 bases. Germline values: CDR1 MNHEY, CDR2 SVGAGI. The V and J ends lost 6 bases and 6 bases, in that order; junction bases with no gene match: 10. The CDR3 extends over 14 amino acids. This CDR3 is CASRPGGRGKTQYF. The CDR3 DNA reads as TGTGCCAGCAGGCCAGGAGGGCGGGGGAAGACCCAGTACTTC.

This clonotype was found many times. CDR3 sequence: CSAQRGGVAYNEQFF. The CDR3, as DNA: TGCAGTGCTCAGCGGGGGGGTGTCGCCTACAATGAGCAGTTCTTC. V gene TRBV20-1 combines with J gene TRBJ2-1; 10 positions agree with TRBD2. Germline V gene sequence: CDR1 DFQATT, CDR2 SNEGSKA (reference sequence). Trimming took 5 bases from V and 2 from J; bases not matched to a gene: 6. CDR3 length: 15 residues.

V gene TRBV7-9 combines with J gene TRBJ2-3; D tentatively fits TRBD1 or TRBD2 (6 bases each). CDR1 SEHNR and CDR2 FQNEAQ come from the germline V gene (reference sequence). V lost 3 bases and J lost 3, with 13 bases in between. The CDR3 has 15 residues. As DNA, the CDR3 is TGTGCCAGCAGCTTTCCGGGGGCGGGGACAGATACGCAGTATTTT. Translating it yields CASSFPGAGTDTQYF.

The chain combines TRBV14 with TRBJ2-3, with D maybe TRBD2 (5 bases). Germline CDR1 SGHDN, CDR2 FVKESK. The CDR3 covers 17 residues. Trimming left V 1 base short and J 3 bases short, with 17 bases between. CDR3 sequence (DNA): TGTGCCAGCAGCCAAGCCTCAGGCCTAGCTCGAACAGATACGCAGTATTTT. Translating it yields CASSQASGLARTDTQYF.

There are many counts of this clonotype. The chain is built from TRBV9 and TRBJ2-1; D possibly corresponds to TRBD2 (6 bases). V was trimmed by 0 bases and J by 7 bases, leaving 14 bases between them. Looked up from germline, CDR1 is SGDLS and CDR2 is YYNGEE. The CDR3 is made up of 15 amino acids. Here the CDR3 reads CASSVGGTGGNEQFF. CDR3 nucleotide sequence: TGTGCCAGCAGCGTAGGTGGGACTGGGGGGAATGAGCAGTTCTTC.

This clonotype was found many times. This chain joins TRBV21-1 and TRBJ2-7; TRBD1 is the table's D call, not checked against the DNA. TRBV21-1 corresponds to a pseudogene. There are 15 residues in the CDR3. The DNA for the CDR3 is TGTGCCAGCAGCAAAGCGGGCAGGGTGCCCTACGAGCAGTACTTC. The encoded protein is CASSKAGRVPYEQYF.

This clonotype was found a few times. The V and J genes are TRBV12-3 or TRBV12-4 and TRBJ2-2; TRBD1 agrees at 8 bases. V shed 7 bases, J shed 1 base, and the junction held 2 bases outside the gene matches. The CDR3 has 14 amino acids. The CDR3, as DNA: TGTGCCAGCATAGGGACAGGGAACACCGGGGAGCTGTTTTTT. Translating gives CASIGTGNTGELFF.

This clonotype has a count of ten or more. This chain joins TRBV12-3 or TRBV12-4 and TRBJ2-3; D may be TRBD1 or TRBD2 (6 bases each). The CDR3 spans 14 residues. V lost 3 bases, J lost 5 bases, and 12 bases lay in between. Here the CDR3 reads CASSFGGQQDTQYF. The CDR3 nucleotides read TGTGCCAGCAGTTTTGGGGGGCAGCAAGATACGCAGTATTTT.

This clonotype was picked up many times. The chain carries TRBV3-1 and TRBJ1-4; D gene unclear. From germline, CDR1 is LGHDT and CDR2 YNNKEL (reference sequence). The CDR3 loop spans 15 amino acids. The V end lost 4 bases, the J end lost 0 bases, and 9 bases lay between the germline ends. This chain's CDR3 is CASSLREATNEKLFF. CDR3 nucleotide sequence: TGTGCCAGCAGCCTAAGGGAGGCAACTAATGAAAAACTGTTTTTT.

Turning to this clonotype: The final CDR3 position lacks the conserved phenylalanine or tryptophan, pointing to a likely read error. V gene TRBV12-3 or TRBV12-4 combines with J gene TRBJ1-2; D gene uncertain. Trimming pared 3 bases from V and 1 base from J, leaving 9 bases between. The CDR3 is 14 residues long. CDR3 loop: CASSFGRFNYGYTL. DNA for the CDR3: TGTGCCAGCAGTTTTGGACGGTTTAACTATGGCTACACCCTC.

The table lists this clonotype with a few counts. The chain has TRBV30 and TRBJ2-6, with D possibly TRBD2 on 5 matching bases. This CDR3 has 14 residues. In germline, CDR1 is GTSNPN, CDR2 SVGIG (reference sequence). The ends were cut back, 4 bases at V and 2 bases at J, with 9 bases in the middle. As DNA, the CDR3 is TGTGCCTGGACCCGGGATGCTGGGGCCAACGTCCTGACTTTC. It encodes CAWTRDAGANVLTF. Full variable domain (outside the CDR3, taken from reference TRBV30 and TRBJ2-6): SQTIHQWPATLVQPVGSPLSLECTVEGTSNPNLYWYRQAAGRGLQLLFYSVGIGQISSEVPQNLSASRPQDRQFILSSKKLLLSDSGFYLCAWTRDAGANVLTFGAGSRLTVL.

The table lists this clonotype with many counts. V gene TRBV27 combines with J gene TRBJ1-6, with 8 bases identical to TRBD1. After removal of 0 bases from V and 1 base from J, the junction contained 11 bases not matched to a gene. The length of the CDR3 is 20 residues. Germline loops: CDR1 MNHEY, CDR2 SMNVEV (reference sequence). The CDR3 spells CASSLSRQGTYFSYNSPLHF. The CDR3 DNA follows: TGTGCCAGCAGTTTATCTAGACAGGGGACGTATTTTTCCTATAATTCACCCCTCCACTTT.

Within the sample, this clonotype is medium-sized (0.01 to 0.1%). The chain recombines TRBV5-6 with TRBJ2-7, with unresolved D. The germline V gene encodes CDR1 SGHDT and CDR2 YYEEEE. The CDR3 runs 14 residues. V was cut by 0 bases and J by 6 bases, with 13 bases left in between. CDR3 DNA: TGTGCCAGCAGCTTGGGTTTCGGCAGAGGCGAGCAGTACTTC. Amino acids: CASSLGFGRGEQYF.